The 21 T cell receptor beta chains below all came from one sample that was sequenced in a study of blood T cell repertoires in COVID-19. Only in-frame clones appear in the TCRdb table, and some are missing; sequencing was by immunoSEQ multiplex PCR. The sample has about 250,000 clones; roughly 88% are singletons. What was sequenced was peripheral blood. These receptors came from a woman aged 25 to 39 with active or convalescent COVID-19.

The chain is built from TRBV9 and TRBJ1-1, with unresolved D. The CDR3 length is 18 residues. Trimming removed 0 bases from V and 4 bases from J, with 22 bases in between. Germline CDR1 is SGDLS and CDR2 is YYNGEE. The CDR3 here is CASSVATTLDLEGTEAFF. CDR3 bases: TGTGCCAGCAGCGTAGCTACAACCCTAGACCTAGAAGGCACTGAAGCTTTCTTT.

The table lists this clone with a count of one. In DNA form, the CDR3 reads TGTGCCAGCAGCGTACTTACAGGGGTAGGTTTGGACACTGAAGCTTTCTTT. Translation gives CASSVLTGVGLDTEAFF. The chain joins TRBV9 to TRBJ1-1, with 7 bases identical to TRBD1. The CDR3 extends over 17 amino acids. Looked up from germline, CDR1 is SGDLS and CDR2 is YYNGEE. V lost 1 base, J lost 3 bases, and 12 bases stayed unmatched.

This chain uses TRBV27 with TRBJ1-5; no firm D call. The CDR3 has 12 amino acids. Germline V CDR1 and CDR2: MNHEY, SMNVEV (reference sequence). Trimming stripped 5 bases from V and 7 bases from J, with 9 bases between. The CDR3 loop is CASSPRRQPQHF. The CDR3 DNA is TGTGCCAGCAGTCCCCGTCGGCAGCCCCAGCATTTT.

This clone occurred once. The chain combines TRBV28 with TRBJ2-7; possible D gene TRBD2, 5 bases. This CDR3 comprises 14 residues. V lost 6 bases to trimming and J lost 4 bases, with 16 bases between them. Germline CDR1 reads MDHEN; CDR2 reads SYDVKM. This chain's CDR3 is CASSFWARGYEQYF. The CDR3 DNA reads as TGTGCCAGCAGCTTTTGGGCTAGAGGGTACGAGCAGTACTTC.

The chain uses TRBV4-3 and TRBJ2-7, with 7 bases identical to TRBD2. The CDR3 is 18 amino acids. Germline-derived CDR1 and CDR2 are LGHNA and YSLEER. V dropped 0 bases and J dropped 3; count of bases not matched to a gene: 14. The CDR3 loop reads CASSQDFLVPGLFYEQYF. CDR3 in DNA: TGCGCCAGCAGCCAAGATTTCCTCGTGCCGGGACTATTCTACGAGCAGTACTTC.

This rearrangement joins TRBV2 to TRBJ2-5; perhaps TRBD1 as D (5 bases). This CDR3 comprises 15 residues. CDR1 SNHLY and CDR2 FYNNEI come from the germline V gene. V lost 1 base, J lost 2 bases, and 11 bases lay in between. The CDR3 sequence: CASSEGGQGQETQYF. The CDR3 nucleotides read TGTGCCAGCAGTGAAGGTGGGCAGGGACAAGAGACCCAGTACTTC.

The chain is built from TRBV27 and TRBJ2-3; 7 positions agree with TRBD1. Losses at the gene ends were 6 bases for V and 0 bases for J; bases not matched to a gene: 12. The CDR3 totals 17 residues. The germline CDR1 and CDR2 sequences are MNHEY and SMNVEV (reference sequence). This chain's CDR3 is CASRKKNRGASTDTQYF. CDR3 DNA: TGTGCCAGCAGAAAGAAAAACAGGGGTGCTAGCACAGATACGCAGTATTTT.

The V gene is TRBV6-5, the J gene TRBJ2-1; 8 nucleotides line up with TRBD2. Unmatched junction bases numbered 8, after V lost 6 bases and J lost 4 bases. Germline CDR1 is MNHEY and CDR2 is SVGAGI. The CDR3 length is 15 residues. The CDR3 loop is CASRPTGGPYNEQFF. In nucleotides, the CDR3 is TGTGCCAGCAGACCCACGGGGGGGCCTTACAATGAGCAGTTCTTC.

V gene TRBV20-1 combines with J gene TRBJ2-7; the D is unclear. The V and J ends lost 3 bases and 3 bases respectively, with 9 bases between them. CDR3 size: 12 residues. Germline V CDR1 and CDR2: DFQATT, SNEGSKA (reference sequence). The CDR3 DNA follows: TGCAGTGCTAGTACCGCGGTCTACGAGCAGTACTTC. This translates into CSASTAVYEQYF.

The gene calls are TRBV5-1 and TRBJ1-1; 8 positions match TRBD1. After removal of 3 bases from V and 0 bases from J, the junction contained 13 bases not matched to a gene. The CDR3 has 18 residues. Germline V gives CDR1 SGHRS, CDR2 YFSETQ. As DNA, the CDR3 is TGCGCCAGCAGCTCTTCGCCGGTCTGGGGACAGGTGAACACTGAAGCTTTCTTT. Encoded protein: CASSSSPVWGQVNTEAFF.

The chain joins TRBV6-6 to TRBJ2-7; a possible D gene is TRBD1 (6 bases). V shed 7 bases and J shed 2 bases, with 9 bases lying between them. This CDR3 is 12 amino acids long. Germline loops: CDR1 MNHNY, CDR2 SVGAGI (reference sequence). CDR3: CASTGATYEQYF. In DNA form, the CDR3 reads TGTGCCAGCACAGGGGCCACCTACGAGCAGTACTTC.

The V gene is TRBV15, the J gene TRBJ2-1; 8 bases line up with TRBD1. The V and J ends lost 1 base and 7 bases, in that order; junction bases with no gene match: 9. CDR3 length: 16 amino acids. Germline V CDR1 and CDR2: LNHNV, YYDKDF (reference sequence). In nucleotides, the CDR3 is TGTGCCACCAGCAGAGTTGGCAGGGGGCCTACAAATGAGCAGTTCTTC. It specifies CATSRVGRGPTNEQFF.

The J gene is TRBJ1-1, the V gene TRBV9, with D maybe TRBD1 (5 bases). CDR3 size: 14 residues. From germline, CDR1 is SGDLS and CDR2 YYNGEE. V shed 3 bases and J shed 0 bases, with 9 bases lying between them. The CDR3 here is CASSEGSLNTEAFF. The CDR3 DNA reads TGTGCCAGCAGCGAGGGGTCCCTGAACACTGAAGCTTTCTTT.

The rearrangement uses TRBV9 and TRBJ2-3; D gene unclear. The V gene's germline CDR1 is SGDLS and CDR2 YYNGEE. The V gene lost 0 bases and the J gene lost 4 bases, with 6 bases spanning the gap. The CDR3 is 13 amino acids. CDR3 sequence: CASSVGGSDTQYF. As DNA, the CDR3 is TGTGCCAGCAGCGTAGGAGGTTCAGATACGCAGTATTTT.

The chain is built from TRBV9 and TRBJ1-3; TRBD1 aligns across 7 bases. This CDR3 is 18 amino acids long. Trimming removed 0 bases from V and 4 bases from J; junction bases left unmatched: 13. Germline CDR1 and CDR2: SGDLS and YYNGEE. CDR3 loop: CASSVGIGGQVGGNTIYF. CDR3 bases: TGTGCCAGCAGCGTAGGGATCGGAGGACAGGTCGGGGGAAACACCATATATTTT.

This chain links TRBV5-1 with TRBJ2-2, with 11 bases lining up with TRBD1. Germline V gives CDR1 SGHRS, CDR2 YFSETQ. This CDR3 has 16 amino acids. The ends lost 0 bases at V and 5 bases at J; junction bases unmatched: 3. DNA of the CDR3: TGCGCCAGCAGCTTGGGGGACAGGGGGAATACCGGGGAGCTGTTTTTT. Its translation: CASSLGDRGNTGELFF.

The rearrangement uses TRBV6-5 and TRBJ2-2, with 7 bases identical to TRBD2. Per the germline V gene, CDR1 is MNHEY and CDR2 is SVGAGI. After removal of 2 bases from V and 6 bases from J, the junction contained 3 bases not matched to a gene. The CDR3 covers 14 residues. CDR3 sequence: CASSYARGAGELFF. In nucleotides, the CDR3 is TGTGCCAGCAGTTACGCTCGGGGGGCCGGGGAGCTGTTTTTT.

In this sample, this clone turned up once. The chain has TRBV6-5 and TRBJ1-2; TRBD1 agrees at 7 bases. The CDR3 length is 14 residues. With 6 bases clipped from V and 3 bases from J, the junction kept 7 bases outside the gene matches. Germline V CDR1 and CDR2: MNHEY, SVGAGI. The CDR3 here is CASSLGGLDYGYTF. CDR3 sequence (DNA): TGTGCCAGCAGCCTAGGGGGCCTTGACTATGGCTACACCTTC.

V is TRBV24-1 and J is TRBJ2-3; TRBD1 matches at 8 bases. CDR1 is KGHDR and CDR2 is SFDVKD in the germline V gene. J lost 4 bases, V lost 3 bases, and 11 bases had no gene match. CDR3 size: 17 residues. The CDR3 DNA sequence: TGTGCCACCAGTGATCCCCGGACAGGGTGGTCCCCAGATACGCAGTATTTT. This sequence encodes CATSDPRTGWSPDTQYF.

The chain has TRBV5-6 and TRBJ1-5; D may be TRBD1 (6 bases). The CDR3 loop spans 16 amino acids. Between the trimmed V and J ends, which lost 4 bases and 2 bases, there was a span of 16 bases. CDR1 and CDR2 from the germline V gene are SGHDT and YYEEEE. The CDR3 DNA is TGTGCCAGCAGCACTACTGTGGCAGGGGGCAATCAGCCCCAGCATTTT. Protein: CASSTTVAGGNQPQHF.

This chain links TRBV28 with TRBJ1-2, with TRBD1 identical over 7 bases. The J segment lost 7 bases and the V segment lost 6 bases, leaving 14 bases of the junction unmatched. Germline V gives CDR1 MDHEN, CDR2 SYDVKM. This CDR3 has 15 residues. CDR3 bases: TGTGCCAGCAGCATTCCCTCAGGGGGTGGGTTTGGCTACACCTTC. This translates into CASSIPSGGGFGYTF.